One and the same sample provided the 26 T cell receptor beta chains below, sequenced in a study of early T cells in non-severe SARS-CoV-2 infection. TCRdb independently ran MiXCR on the 5' RACE reads; one entry per CDR3 protein. The repertoire holds around 98,000 distinct CDR3 sequences, with about 10% as singletons. The material sequenced was whole blood. The source is an adult who was a healthcare worker with PCR-confirmed SARS-CoV-2 infection or an uninfected control (not recorded which).

V usage is TRBV6-5 and J usage is TRBJ1-4, with D uncertain. The V end was cut by 4 bases, the J end by 11 bases, with 11 bases between. Germline CDR1 is MNHEY and CDR2 is SVGAGI. The CDR3 spans 12 residues. The DNA of the CDR3 is TGTGCCAGCAGTTCCTCTGGCGACAAACTGTTTTTT. Encoded protein: CASSSSGDKLFF.

In its sample, this clonotype was seen a few times. This chain links TRBV5-1 with TRBJ1-1; D unresolved. The V gene's germline CDR1 is SGHRS and CDR2 YFSETQ. This CDR3 contains 16 residues. Trimming left V 4 bases short and J 4 bases short, with 20 bases between. The CDR3 coding sequence is TGCGCCAGCAGCAATTTCGACGGTCTAACGGCCACTGAAGCTTTCTTT. Encoded protein: CASSNFDGLTATEAFF. Full variable domain (missing parts from reference TRBV5-1 and TRBJ1-1): KAGVTQTPRYLIKTRGQQVTLSCSPISGHRSVSWYQQTPGQGLQFLFEYFSETQRNKGNFPGRFSGRQFSNSRSEMNVSTLELGDSALYLCASSNFDGLTATEAFFGQGTRLTVV.

The chain carries TRBV20-1 and TRBJ1-1; a possible D gene is TRBD1 (5 bases). Deletions cut 1 base from V and 4 bases from J, with 13 bases between. CDR3 length equals 14 residues. In germline, CDR1 is DFQATT, CDR2 SNEGSKA (reference sequence). This CDR3 is CSARVYSGGTEAFF. The CDR3 DNA is TGCAGTGCTAGAGTATACAGCGGGGGCACTGAAGCTTTCTTT.

In this sample, this clonotype turned up many times. The V and J genes are TRBV6-1 and TRBJ2-7; tentative D call: TRBD1 (6 bases). The ends were cut back, 6 bases at V and 1 base at J, with 16 bases in the middle. CDR1 is MNHNS, CDR2 SASEGT, per germline. This CDR3 has 15 residues. In DNA form, the CDR3 reads TGTGCCAGCAGGGCAGGGGATTTACCGTCCTACGAGCAGTACTTC. Translated, it gives CASRAGDLPSYEQYF.

The chain carries TRBV6-4 and TRBJ1-2; no firm D call. V lost 5 bases and J lost 8, with 3 bases in between. This CDR3 is built from 9 residues. Germline-derived CDR1 and CDR2 are MRHNA and SNTAGT. CDR3 protein: CASSMGYTF. CDR3 DNA: TGTGCCAGCAGTATGGGCTACACCTTC.

This clonotype was recorded at least ten times. The rearrangement joins TRBV20-1 to TRBJ2-1; the D is unclear. The V and J ends lost 3 bases and 6 bases respectively, with 18 bases between them. The CDR3 runs 15 residues. The V gene's germline CDR1 is DFQATT and CDR2 SNEGSKA (reference sequence). In DNA, the CDR3 is TGCAGTGCTAGGATAATAGATCGAAGTTTCAATGAGCAGTTCTTC. Translated, it gives CSARIIDRSFNEQFF.

This clonotype was picked up many times. This sequence joins TRBV20-1 and TRBJ2-3, with 13 bases identical to TRBD2. This CDR3 is 15 amino acids long. CDR1 is DFQATT and CDR2 is SNEGSKA in the germline V gene (reference sequence). V gave up 6 bases and J gave up 7 bases; unmatched junction bases: 10. CDR3 nucleotides: TGCAGTGCCGATAGGACTAGCGGGGGCGCGAATACGCAGTATTTT. Its translation: CSADRTSGGANTQYF.

This chain connects TRBV28 to TRBJ2-5; possible D gene TRBD2, 5 bases. Germline V gene sequence: CDR1 MDHEN, CDR2 SYDVKM. This CDR3 has 15 amino acids. With 7 bases removed from V and 0 bases from J, the gap between germline ends came to 15 bases. This chain's CDR3 is CASTPLVRDQETQYF. The CDR3 nucleotides are TGTGCCAGCACCCCCTTGGTGCGGGACCAAGAGACCCAGTACTTC.

This clonotype was picked up many times. CDR3 sequence: CASSQDFSFTDTQYF. CDR3 DNA sequence: TGTGCCAGCAGCCAAGATTTTAGCTTCACAGATACGCAGTATTTT. The chain carries TRBV3-1 and TRBJ2-3; D is ambiguous. The CDR3 has 15 amino acids. Trimming took 0 bases from V and 2 from J, leaving 9 bases between them. Germline values: CDR1 LGHDT, CDR2 YNNKEL (reference sequence).

This clonotype was recorded at least ten times. The V gene is TRBV29-1, the J gene TRBJ1-3; TRBD1 is a possible D gene (6 bases). Germline V gives CDR1 SQVTM, CDR2 ANQGSEA. The CDR3 covers 13 residues. V shed 4 bases and J shed 4 bases, with 11 bases lying between them. CDR3 sequence reads: CSVAGAGGNTIYF. The DNA for the CDR3 is TGCAGCGTTGCAGGGGCAGGAGGAAACACCATATATTTT.

Many counts were recorded for this clonotype. V gene TRBV19 combines with J gene TRBJ2-3; a weak D match, TRBD1 (6 bases). The germline V and J ends were trimmed by 8 bases and 5 bases, with 17 bases remaining between them. Germline lookup yields CDR1 LNHDA and CDR2 SQIVND (reference sequence). The length of the CDR3 is 14 residues. As DNA, the CDR3 is TGTGCCAGTCACTCCTTGAAAGGGGGAGATACGCAGTATTTT. It encodes CASHSLKGGDTQYF.

This clonotype came up many times. This chain joins TRBV12-3 or TRBV12-4 and TRBJ1-4, with D unresolved. This CDR3 comprises 11 residues. V shed 2 bases and J shed 8 bases, with 3 bases lying between them. The CDR3 region has the DNA TGTGCCAGCAGTTTAACAGAAAAACTGTTTTTT. Translation gives CASSLTEKLFF.

V and J are TRBV4-1 and TRBJ2-6; the D is unclear. From germline, CDR1 is MGHRA and CDR2 YSYEKL. This CDR3 has 15 residues. Trimming shortened V by 4 bases and J by 2 bases, and 9 bases separated the two germline ends. The CDR3 spells CASSPLGTGANVLTF. The CDR3 bases are TGCGCCAGCAGCCCCTTGGGAACTGGGGCCAACGTCCTGACTTTC.

This clonotype appeared many times. The V gene is TRBV11-2, the J gene TRBJ2-1, with D unclear. Germline loops: CDR1 SGHAT, CDR2 FQNNGV. The V gene lost 6 bases and the J gene lost 10 bases, with 7 bases spanning the gap. The CDR3 length is 10 residues. The CDR3 reads CASSTMEQFF. CDR3 DNA sequence: TGTGCCAGCAGTACTATGGAGCAGTTCTTC.

This clonotype was counted at least ten times. This chain uses TRBV7-8 with TRBJ2-7; unclear D gene. V lost 0 bases to trimming and J lost 4 bases, with 16 bases between them. The germline CDR1 and CDR2 sequences are SGHVS and FQNEAQ. There are 16 residues in the CDR3. CDR3 protein: CASSLAERPDRYEQYF. The DNA of the CDR3 is TGTGCCAGCAGCTTAGCTGAAAGGCCTGACCGTTACGAGCAGTACTTC.

There are many counts of this clonotype. Written as DNA, the CDR3 is TGTGCCAGCAGCCGGACGGCCACTAACTATGGCTACACCTTC. Its translation is CASSRTATNYGYTF. This sequence joins TRBV6-5 and TRBJ1-2; D gene ambiguous. The germline gives CDR1 MNHEY, CDR2 SVGAGI. Trimming shortened V by 6 bases and J by 0 bases, and 11 bases separated the two germline ends. This CDR3 region has 14 residues.

The J gene is TRBJ2-2, the V gene TRBV14; no firm D call. CDR1 is SGHDN and CDR2 is FVKESK in the germline V gene. V lost 4 bases to trimming and J lost 3 bases, with 9 bases between them. CDR3 size: 14 residues. CDR3 in amino acids: CASSPRLYTGELFF. CDR3 DNA: TGTGCCAGCAGCCCCCGACTGTACACCGGGGAGCTGTTTTTT.

This chain uses TRBV2 with TRBJ1-2; a possible D gene is TRBD1 (6 bases). Per the germline V gene, CDR1 is SNHLY and CDR2 is FYNNEI. This CDR3 is 13 amino acids long. Trimming left V 5 bases short and J 2 bases short, with 9 bases between. The chain's CDR3 is CASSIQGNYGYTF. CDR3 nucleotide sequence: TGTGCCAGCAGTATACAGGGAAACTATGGCTACACCTTC. Using reference TRBV2 and TRBJ1-2 for the parts outside the CDR3, the full variable domain is EPEVTQTPSHQVTQMGQEVILRCVPISNHLYFYWYRQILGQKVEFLVSFYNNEISEKSEIFDDQFSVERPDGSNFTLKIRSTKLEDSAMYFCASSIQGNYGYTFGSGTRLTVV.

This clonotype came up a few times. CDR3 sequence (DNA): TGTGCCTGGAGTGCTGACAGGGGAAATGAGCAGTTCTTC. Translated: CAWSADRGNEQFF. The V gene is TRBV30, the J gene TRBJ2-1; 8 nucleotides agree with TRBD1. The CDR3 extends over 13 amino acids. V lost 1 base and J lost 7; bases outside the gene matches: 3. Germline V lookup: CDR1 GTSNPN, CDR2 SVGIG (reference sequence). Variable domain in full (rest from reference TRBV30 and TRBJ2-1): SQTIHQWPATLVQPVGSPLSLECTVEGTSNPNLYWYRQAAGRGLQLLFYSVGIGQISSEVPQNLSASRPQDRQFILSSKKLLLSDSGFYLCAWSADRGNEQFFGPGTRLTVL.

The genes are TRBV12-3 or TRBV12-4 and TRBJ1-5, with a tentative D call TRBD1 (6 bases). V was cut by 2 bases and J by 5 bases, with 13 bases left in between. This CDR3 is 15 amino acids long. The CDR3 is CASSLPGQIDQPQHF. The CDR3 DNA follows: TGTGCCAGCAGTTTACCAGGACAGATAGATCAGCCCCAGCATTTT.

The CDR3 region has the DNA TGTGCCAGCAGTCTAAACGAGCAGTACTTC. Its translation is CASSLNEQYF. The V call is TRBV28, the J call TRBJ2-7; no definite D call. The germline V and J ends were trimmed by 5 bases and 5 bases, with 4 bases remaining between them. The CDR3 runs to 10 residues. Per the germline V gene, CDR1 is MDHEN and CDR2 is SYDVKM.

This sequence joins TRBV2 and TRBJ2-7, with a weak D call TRBD1 (5 bases). Germline CDR1 reads SNHLY; CDR2 reads FYNNEI. The ends were cut back, 6 bases at V and 0 bases at J, with 12 bases in the middle. The CDR3 consists of 14 residues. The chain's CDR3 is CASREVTASYEQYF. CDR3 DNA: TGTGCCAGCAGAGAGGTGACAGCCTCCTACGAGCAGTACTTC. Using reference TRBV2 and TRBJ2-7 for the parts outside the CDR3, the full variable domain is EPEVTQTPSHQVTQMGQEVILRCVPISNHLYFYWYRQILGQKVEFLVSFYNNEISEKSEIFDDQFSVERPDGSNFTLKIRSTKLEDSAMYFCASREVTASYEQYFGPGTRLTVT.

The chain combines TRBV27 with TRBJ1-2, with D hard to call. Germline CDR1 is MNHEY and CDR2 is SMNVEV (reference sequence). The V end lost 3 bases, the J end lost 5 bases, and 16 bases lay between the germline ends. The CDR3 is made up of 15 amino acids. CDR3 region: CASSFMSDSRYGYTF. The CDR3 nucleotides are TGTGCCAGCAGTTTCATGTCAGATAGCCGTTATGGCTACACCTTC.

This clonotype was seen many times. This chain connects TRBV4-1 to TRBJ2-2, with D perhaps TRBD2 (6 bases). V lost 3 bases, J lost 0 bases, and 11 bases lay in between. There are 16 residues in the CDR3. The germline CDR1 and CDR2 sequences are MGHRA and YSYEKL. The CDR3, as DNA: TGCGCCAGCAGCCATCAGAGACTAGCGAACACCGGGGAGCTGTTTTTT. It is translated as CASSHQRLANTGELFF.

There are a few counts of this clonotype. The chain uses TRBV7-2 and TRBJ2-7, with 11 nucleotides matching TRBD1. The CDR3 consists of 17 residues. In germline, CDR1 is SGHTA, CDR2 FQGNSA. Germline trimming cut 4 bases from V and 1 base from J; bases unmatched to any gene: 9. CDR3 loop: CASSSPPGQGASYEQYF. CDR3 nucleotides: TGTGCCAGCAGCTCCCCTCCCGGACAGGGGGCTTCCTACGAGCAGTACTTC.

This clonotype showed up just a few times. V usage is TRBV7-9 and J usage is TRBJ2-1; 8 positions match TRBD1. This CDR3 contains 16 residues. Germline V gene data show CDR1 as SEHNR and CDR2 as FQNEAQ (reference sequence). Trimming removed 4 bases from V and 5 bases from J; junction bases left unmatched: 10. The CDR3 protein is CASSSPRDRTNNEQFF. The CDR3 DNA follows: TGTGCCAGCAGCTCACCCAGGGACAGGACTAACAATGAGCAGTTCTTC.